This T cell receptor beta chain came from a study of cytomegalovirus exposure and HLA in healthy donors. Sequencing was performed with immunoSEQ multiplex PCR; in TCRdb, only in-frame clones are kept and a portion is missing. The sample lists a few hundred thousand clones; 88% were seen once. The approximately 130-subject validation cohort, separate from the approximately 660-subject first cohort, included the donors. General study points: Subsequent analysis found a tendency for first-cohort TCR clusters to co-occur within the 90 to 150 validation repertoires. It was confirmed in vitro that three of the CMV-associated chains were specific for CMV antigens. The listing of roughly 160 TCR beta chains classed them as cytomegalovirus-associated.

Note on this clone: The antigen remains undetermined.

The CDR3 consists of 15 residues. J was trimmed by 7 bases and V by 2 bases; bases with no gene match: 3. The germline CDR1 and CDR2 sequences are MNHNS and SASEGT. V is TRBV6-1 and J is TRBJ2-1; 12 nucleotides align to TRBD2. Sample: PBMCs. The TCR originated in a man aged 25-40 years in good health and CMV-seronegative. The CDR3 nucleotides read TGTGCCAGCAGTGAACTAGCGGGGGGGCTAAATGAGCAGTTCTTC. Protein product: CASSELAGGLNEQFF.